The source of this T cell receptor (beta chain) is a study of blood T cell repertoires in COVID-19. In the case of this clone: Germline and junction disagree at one end, which may indicate a read error.

Here immunoSEQ multiplex PCR was the method, and the copy in TCRdb shows in-frame clones only, minus some. The table shows 150,000 to 200,000 clones, with over 60% occurring only once. Per the germline V gene, CDR1 is SEHNR and CDR2 is FQNEAQ (reference sequence). This CDR3 region has 14 residues. The specimen was peripheral blood. V gene TRBV7-9 combines with J gene TRBJ2-5, with TRBD1 identical over 8 bases. This receptor was obtained from a man aged 55 to 70 with acute or convalescent COVID-19. CDR3 DNA: TGTGCCAGCAGCGTTTCCGGGACAGGTCCCCGCATGGACTTC. Protein: CASSVSGTGPRMDF.